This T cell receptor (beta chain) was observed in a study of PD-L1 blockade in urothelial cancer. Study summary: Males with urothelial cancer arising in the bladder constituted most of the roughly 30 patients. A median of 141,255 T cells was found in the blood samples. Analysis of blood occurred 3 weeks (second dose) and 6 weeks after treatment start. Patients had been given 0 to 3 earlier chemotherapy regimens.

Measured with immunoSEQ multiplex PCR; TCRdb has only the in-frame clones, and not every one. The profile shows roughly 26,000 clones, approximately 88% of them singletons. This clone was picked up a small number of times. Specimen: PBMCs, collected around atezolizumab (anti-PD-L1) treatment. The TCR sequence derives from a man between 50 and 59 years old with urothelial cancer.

CDR3 nucleotide sequence: TGTGCCAGCAGCCCTCAGACAGGGTGGACCGGGGAGCTGTTTTTT. Amino acid sequence: CASSPQTGWTGELFF. V is TRBV7-9 and J is TRBJ2-2; 7 bases fit TRBD1. The V gene end was trimmed by 5 bases and the J gene end by 5 bases; junction bases not matched to a gene: 8. This CDR3 has 15 amino acids. CDR1 is SEHNR, CDR2 FQNEAQ, per germline (reference sequence).